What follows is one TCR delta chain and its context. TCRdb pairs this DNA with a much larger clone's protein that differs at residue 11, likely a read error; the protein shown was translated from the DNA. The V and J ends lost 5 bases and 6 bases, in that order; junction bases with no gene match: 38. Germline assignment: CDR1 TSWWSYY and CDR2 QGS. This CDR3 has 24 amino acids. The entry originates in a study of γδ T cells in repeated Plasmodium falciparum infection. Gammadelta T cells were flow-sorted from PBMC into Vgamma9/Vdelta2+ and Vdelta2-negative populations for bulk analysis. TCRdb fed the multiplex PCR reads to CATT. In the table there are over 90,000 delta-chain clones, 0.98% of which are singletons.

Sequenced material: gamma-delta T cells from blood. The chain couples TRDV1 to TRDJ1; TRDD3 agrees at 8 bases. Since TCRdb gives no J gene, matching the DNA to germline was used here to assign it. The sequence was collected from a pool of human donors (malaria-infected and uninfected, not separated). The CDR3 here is CALGSYQGGYPYAVGTGGPNKLIF. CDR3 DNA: TGTGCTCTTGGGTCCTACCAGGGGGGCTATCCCTACGCGGTAGGTACTGGGGGCCCGAATAAACTCATCTTT.